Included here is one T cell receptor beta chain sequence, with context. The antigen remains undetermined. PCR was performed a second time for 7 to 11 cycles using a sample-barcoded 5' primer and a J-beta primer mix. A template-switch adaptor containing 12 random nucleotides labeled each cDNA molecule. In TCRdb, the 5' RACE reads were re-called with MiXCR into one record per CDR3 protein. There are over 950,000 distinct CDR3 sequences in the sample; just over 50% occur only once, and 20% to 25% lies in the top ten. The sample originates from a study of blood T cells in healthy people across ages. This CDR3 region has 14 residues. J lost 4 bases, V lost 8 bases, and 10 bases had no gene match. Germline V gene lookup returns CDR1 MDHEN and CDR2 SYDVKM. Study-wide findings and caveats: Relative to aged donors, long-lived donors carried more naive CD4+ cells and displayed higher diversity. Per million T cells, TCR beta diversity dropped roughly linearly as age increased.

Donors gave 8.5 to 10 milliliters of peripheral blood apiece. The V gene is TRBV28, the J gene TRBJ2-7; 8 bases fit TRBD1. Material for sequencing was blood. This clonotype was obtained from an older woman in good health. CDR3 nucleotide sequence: TGTGCCAGCTACCCAGGGGGCGTCTTTTACGAGCAGTACTTC. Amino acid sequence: CASYPGGVFYEQYF.